The TCR beta chain described here comes from a study of T cell responses to AZD1222 COVID-19 vaccine. Germline loops: CDR1 SGHNT, CDR2 YYREEE (reference sequence). The junction had 7 bases not matched to a gene; V was cut back by 3 bases and J by 4 bases. CDR3 length equals 16 residues. Clones were sequenced by immunoSEQ multiplex PCR, and TCRdb holds only the in-frame ones, with some missing. Here the sample spans tens of thousands of clones, roughly 90% being singletons. Broader study findings: The repertoires were collected only after the peak T cell response. Breadth and depth of Spike-specific TCRs rose after two AZD1222 doses. In the spike-specific TCR repertoire, nearly half reportedly target unmutated variant regions. The donor group comprised mostly white British people and more females; the analysis possibly underestimated clonal diversity.

The sample holds one count of this clone. Its target is not known. This specimen consisted of peripheral blood, obtained on day 0 of AZD1222 vaccination. The receptor was derived from an adult in good health. The rearrangement links TRBV5-4 to TRBJ2-1, with TRBD2 matching 10 bases. The CDR3 sequence: CASSSPASGGYNEQFF. The CDR3 DNA reads as TGTGCCAGCAGCTCCCCAGCTAGCGGGGGTTACAATGAGCAGTTCTTC.